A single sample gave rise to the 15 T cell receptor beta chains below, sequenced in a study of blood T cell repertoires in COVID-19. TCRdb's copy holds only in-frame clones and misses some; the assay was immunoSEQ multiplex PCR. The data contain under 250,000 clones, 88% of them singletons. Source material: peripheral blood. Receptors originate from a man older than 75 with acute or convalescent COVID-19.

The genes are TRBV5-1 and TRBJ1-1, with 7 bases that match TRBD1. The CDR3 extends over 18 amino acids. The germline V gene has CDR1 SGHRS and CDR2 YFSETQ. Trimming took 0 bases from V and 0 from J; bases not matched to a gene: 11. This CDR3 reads CASSLVVRGDPMNTEAFF. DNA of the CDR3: TGCGCCAGCAGCTTGGTTGTCAGGGGGGACCCAATGAACACTGAAGCTTTCTTT.

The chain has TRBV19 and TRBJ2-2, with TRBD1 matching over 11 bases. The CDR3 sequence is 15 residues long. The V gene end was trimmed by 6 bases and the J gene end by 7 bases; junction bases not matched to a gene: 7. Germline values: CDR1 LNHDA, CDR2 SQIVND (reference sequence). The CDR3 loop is CASSPGTGGFGELFF. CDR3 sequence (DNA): TGTGCCAGTAGCCCCGGGACAGGGGGTTTCGGGGAGCTGTTTTTT.

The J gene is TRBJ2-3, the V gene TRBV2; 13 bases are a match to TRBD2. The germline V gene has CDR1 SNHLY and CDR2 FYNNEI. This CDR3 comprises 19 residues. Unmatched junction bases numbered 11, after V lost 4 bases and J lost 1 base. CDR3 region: CASSVRTSGGARGTDTQYF. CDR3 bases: TGTGCCAGCAGTGTACGAACTAGCGGGGGGGCCCGGGGCACAGATACGCAGTATTTT.

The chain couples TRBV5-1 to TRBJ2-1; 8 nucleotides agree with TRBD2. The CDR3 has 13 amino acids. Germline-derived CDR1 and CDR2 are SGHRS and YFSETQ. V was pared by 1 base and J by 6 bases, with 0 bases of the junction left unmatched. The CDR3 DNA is TGCGCCAGCAGCTTGACTAGCGGCAATGAGCAGTTCTTC. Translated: CASSLTSGNEQFF.

The CDR3 loop is CATSSGGLGGRETQYF. DNA for the CDR3: TGTGCCACCAGCAGTGGGGGACTCGGAGGGAGGGAGACCCAGTACTTC. The gene calls are TRBV15 and TRBJ2-5; TRBD2 might be the D (6 bases). This CDR3 is 16 amino acids long. Trimming took 3 bases from V and 5 from J, leaving 19 bases between them. Per germline, CDR1 LNHNV and CDR2 YYDKDF (reference sequence).

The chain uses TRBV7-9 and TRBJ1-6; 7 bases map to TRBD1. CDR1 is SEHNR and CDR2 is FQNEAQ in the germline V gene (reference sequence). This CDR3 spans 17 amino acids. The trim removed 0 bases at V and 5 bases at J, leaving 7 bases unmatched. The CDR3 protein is CASSLAVGTANNSPLHF. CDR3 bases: TGTGCCAGCAGCTTAGCGGTAGGGACAGCCAATAATTCACCCCTCCACTTT.

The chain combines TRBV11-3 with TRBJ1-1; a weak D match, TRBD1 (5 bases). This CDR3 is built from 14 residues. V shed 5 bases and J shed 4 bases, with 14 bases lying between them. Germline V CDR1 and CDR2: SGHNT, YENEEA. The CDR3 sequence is CASSPTTGGTEAFF. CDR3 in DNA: TGTGCCAGCAGCCCTACAACCGGGGGCACTGAAGCTTTCTTT.

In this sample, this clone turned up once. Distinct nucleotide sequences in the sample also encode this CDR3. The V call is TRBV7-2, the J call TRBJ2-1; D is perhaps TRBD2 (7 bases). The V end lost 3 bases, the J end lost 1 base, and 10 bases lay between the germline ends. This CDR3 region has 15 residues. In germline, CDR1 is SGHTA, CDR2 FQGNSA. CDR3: CASSLGRGSYNEQFF. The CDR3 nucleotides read TGTGCCAGCAGCTTGGGGAGGGGGTCCTACAATGAGCAGTTCTTC. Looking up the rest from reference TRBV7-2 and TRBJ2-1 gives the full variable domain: GAGVSQSPSNKVTEKGKDVELRCDPISGHTALYWYRQSLGQGLEFLIYFQGNSAPDKSGLPSDRFSAERTGGSVSTLTIQRTQQEDSAVYLCASSLGRGSYNEQFFGPGTRLTVL.

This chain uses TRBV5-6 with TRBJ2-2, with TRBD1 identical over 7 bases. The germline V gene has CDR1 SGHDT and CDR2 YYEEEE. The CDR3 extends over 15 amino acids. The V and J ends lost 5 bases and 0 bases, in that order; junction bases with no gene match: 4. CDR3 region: CASRPGQPNTGELFF. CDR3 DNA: TGTGCCAGCAGACCGGGACAGCCGAACACCGGGGAGCTGTTTTTT.

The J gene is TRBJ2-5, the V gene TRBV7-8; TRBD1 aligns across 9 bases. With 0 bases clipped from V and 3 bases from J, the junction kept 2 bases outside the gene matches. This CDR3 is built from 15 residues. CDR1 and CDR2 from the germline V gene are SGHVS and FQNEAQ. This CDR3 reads CASSLAGQGEETQYF. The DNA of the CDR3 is TGTGCCAGCAGCTTAGCGGGACAGGGAGAAGAGACCCAGTACTTC.

The DNA for the CDR3 is TGTGCCACCCGGAAGGCGGGCGGAAACACCATATATTTT. Its protein is CATRKAGGNTIYF. The chain is built from TRBV6-5 and TRBJ1-3; the D is unclear. The CDR3 totals 13 residues. V dropped 10 bases and J dropped 4 bases, with 14 bases sitting between them. Germline values: CDR1 MNHEY, CDR2 SVGAGI.

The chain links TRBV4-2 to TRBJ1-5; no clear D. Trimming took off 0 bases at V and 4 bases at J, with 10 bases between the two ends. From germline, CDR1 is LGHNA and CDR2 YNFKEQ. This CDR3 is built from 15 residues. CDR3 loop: CASSQDSLGNQPQHF. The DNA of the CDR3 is TGTGCCAGCAGCCAAGACAGCCTCGGGAATCAGCCCCAGCATTTT.

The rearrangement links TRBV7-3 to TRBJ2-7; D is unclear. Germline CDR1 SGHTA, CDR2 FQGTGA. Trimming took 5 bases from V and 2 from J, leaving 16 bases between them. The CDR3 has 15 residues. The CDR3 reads CASSISGSSTYEQYF. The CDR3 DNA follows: TGTGCCAGCAGCATCTCAGGAAGTAGTACCTACGAGCAGTACTTC.

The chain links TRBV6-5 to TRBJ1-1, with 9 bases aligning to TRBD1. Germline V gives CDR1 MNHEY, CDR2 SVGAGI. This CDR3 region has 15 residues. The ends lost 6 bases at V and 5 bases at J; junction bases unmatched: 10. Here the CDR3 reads CASRGDRGIGTEAFF. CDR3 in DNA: TGTGCCAGCAGGGGAGACAGGGGGATTGGGACTGAAGCTTTCTTT.

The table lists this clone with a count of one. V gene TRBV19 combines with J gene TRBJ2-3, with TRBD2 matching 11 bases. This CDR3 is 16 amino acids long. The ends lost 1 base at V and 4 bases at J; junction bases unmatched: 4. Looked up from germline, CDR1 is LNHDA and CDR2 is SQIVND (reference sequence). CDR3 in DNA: TGTGCCAGTAGTATAGGCCTAGCGGGAGGTCCAGATACGCAGTATTTT. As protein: CASSIGLAGGPDTQYF.